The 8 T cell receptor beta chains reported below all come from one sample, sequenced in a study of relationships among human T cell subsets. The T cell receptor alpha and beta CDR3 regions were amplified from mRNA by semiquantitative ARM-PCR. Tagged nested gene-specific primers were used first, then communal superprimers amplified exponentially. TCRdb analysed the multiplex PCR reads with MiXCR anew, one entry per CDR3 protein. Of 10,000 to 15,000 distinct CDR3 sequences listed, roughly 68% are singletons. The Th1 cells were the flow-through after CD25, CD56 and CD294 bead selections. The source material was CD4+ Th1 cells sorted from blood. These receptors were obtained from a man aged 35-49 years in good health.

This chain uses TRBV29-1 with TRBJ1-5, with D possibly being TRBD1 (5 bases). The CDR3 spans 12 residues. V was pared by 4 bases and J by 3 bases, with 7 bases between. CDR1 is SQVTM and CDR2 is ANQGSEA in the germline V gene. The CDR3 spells CSVVGPNQPQHF. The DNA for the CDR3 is TGCAGCGTTGTGGGACCCAATCAGCCCCAGCATTTT.

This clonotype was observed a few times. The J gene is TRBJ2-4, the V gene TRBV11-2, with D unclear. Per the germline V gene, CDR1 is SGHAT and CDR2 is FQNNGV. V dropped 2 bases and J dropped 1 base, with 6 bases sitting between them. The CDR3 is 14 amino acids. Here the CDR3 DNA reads TGTGCCAGCAGCTTAATGGCCGCCAAAAACATTCAGTACTTC. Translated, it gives CASSLMAAKNIQYF. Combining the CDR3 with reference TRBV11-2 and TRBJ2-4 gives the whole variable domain EAGVAQSPRYKIIEKRQSVAFWCNPISGHATLYWYQQILGQGPKLLIQFQNNGVVDDSQLPKDRFSAERLKGVDSTLKIQPAKLEDSAVYLCASSLMAAKNIQYFGAGTRLSVL.

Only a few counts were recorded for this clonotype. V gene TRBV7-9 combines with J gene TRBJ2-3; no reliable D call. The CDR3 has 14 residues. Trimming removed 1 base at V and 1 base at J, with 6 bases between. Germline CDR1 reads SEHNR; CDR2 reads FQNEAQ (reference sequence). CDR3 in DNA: TGTGCCAGCAGCTTAGACGAGGGCACAGATACGCAGTATTTT. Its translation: CASSLDEGTDTQYF.

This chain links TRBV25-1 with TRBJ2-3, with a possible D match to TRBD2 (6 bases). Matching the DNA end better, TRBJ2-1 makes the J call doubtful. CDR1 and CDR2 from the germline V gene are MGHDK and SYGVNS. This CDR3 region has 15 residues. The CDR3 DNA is TGTGCCAGCAGTGAATCCTCGGACTATTACAATGAGCAGTTCTTC. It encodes CASSESSDYYNEQFF.

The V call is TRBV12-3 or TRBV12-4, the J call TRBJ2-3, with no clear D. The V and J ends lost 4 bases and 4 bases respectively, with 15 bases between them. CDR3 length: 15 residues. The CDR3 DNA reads TGTGCCAGCAGTTCCAACCGAGCCCGGCCAGATACGCAGTATTTT. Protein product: CASSSNRARPDTQYF.

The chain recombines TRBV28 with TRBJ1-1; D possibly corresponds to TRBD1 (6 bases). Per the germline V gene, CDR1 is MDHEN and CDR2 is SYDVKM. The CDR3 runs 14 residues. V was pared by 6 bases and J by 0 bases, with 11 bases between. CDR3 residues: CASRPRQVNTEAFF. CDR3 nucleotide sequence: TGTGCCAGCAGACCTAGACAGGTGAACACTGAAGCTTTCTTT.

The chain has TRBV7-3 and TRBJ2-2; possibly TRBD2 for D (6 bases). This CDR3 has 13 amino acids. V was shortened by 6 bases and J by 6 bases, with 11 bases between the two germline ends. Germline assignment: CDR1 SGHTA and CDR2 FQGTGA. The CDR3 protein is CASRPEGPGELFF. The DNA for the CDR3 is TGTGCCAGCAGGCCGGAGGGCCCCGGGGAGCTGTTTTTT.

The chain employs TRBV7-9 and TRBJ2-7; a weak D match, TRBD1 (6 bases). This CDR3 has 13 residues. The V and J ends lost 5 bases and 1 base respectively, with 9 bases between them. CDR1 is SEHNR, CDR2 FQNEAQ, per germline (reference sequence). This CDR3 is CASSTDSSYEQYF. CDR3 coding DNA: TGTGCCAGCAGCACGGACAGTTCCTACGAGCAGTACTTC.